The sequence of this TCR beta chain was determined in a study of spatial heterogeneity in lung cancer. TCRdb redid the calling of the 5' RACE reads with MiXCR, one entry per CDR3 protein. The sample holds some 5,500 distinct CDR3 sequences, 9.1% seen once. General observations from the study: For expanded intratumoral alpha and beta TCRs, counts tracked tumor mutation counts.

This clonotype was recorded many times. What it binds is unknown. There are 12 residues in the CDR3. The V end was cut by 2 bases, the J end by 5 bases, with 7 bases between. Germline CDR1 is GTSNPN and CDR2 is SVGIG (reference sequence). The time point is: sample taken at primary tumor resection. This sequence originates from a female donor with early-stage non-small cell lung cancer. The gene calls are TRBV30 and TRBJ1-5; D is ambiguous. The starting material was lung tumor tissue, obtained at surgery. The CDR3 sequence is CAWSLQDQPQHF. The DNA of the CDR3 is TGTGCCTGGAGTCTCCAAGATCAGCCCCAGCATTTT.